These 9 T cell receptor beta chains were sequenced from one sample in a study of blood T cell repertoires in COVID-19. Method: immunoSEQ multiplex PCR; TCRdb's copy keeps in-frame clones and lacks some. The sample consists of some 260,000 clones, more than 65% of them appearing once. Sequenced sample: peripheral blood. The receptors originated from a woman aged 18-29 years with acute or convalescent COVID-19.

The rearrangement links TRBV29-1 to TRBJ2-7; tentative D call: TRBD2 (5 bases). Germline V CDR1 and CDR2: SQVTM, ANQGSEA. V was shortened by 7 bases and J by 0 bases, with 13 bases between the two germline ends. The CDR3 covers 13 residues. The CDR3 loop reads CSARNSDSYEQYF. CDR3 bases: TGCAGCGCCCGAAATAGCGACTCCTACGAGCAGTACTTC.

This clone appeared a single time. The chain uses TRBV5-1 and TRBJ2-7; no clear D gene. There are 15 residues in the CDR3. The V and J ends lost 0 bases and 1 base respectively, with 11 bases between them. Germline CDR1 is SGHRS and CDR2 is YFSETQ. The CDR3 loop is CASSLGAGTSYEQYF. The DNA of the CDR3 is TGCGCCAGCAGCTTGGGAGCAGGTACTTCCTACGAGCAGTACTTC.

This clone was observed a single time. The chain combines TRBV12-3 or TRBV12-4 with TRBJ1-2; no definite D call. The CDR3 is 12 amino acids. V gave up 6 bases and J gave up 3 bases, with 8 bases separating them. The CDR3 DNA reads as TGTGCCAGCAGCCCCTCGGACTATGGCTACACCTTC. Its protein is CASSPSDYGYTF.

V and J are TRBV6-6 and TRBJ2-7, with D possibly being TRBD2 (5 bases). Trimming removed 0 bases at V and 1 base at J, with 10 bases between. This CDR3 contains 15 residues. CDR1 and CDR2 from the germline V gene are MNHNY and SVGAGI (reference sequence). This CDR3 is CASSYSGLLSYEQYF. CDR3 bases: TGTGCCAGCAGTTACTCCGGACTCTTGTCCTACGAGCAGTACTTC.

V and J are TRBV19 and TRBJ2-2, with D possibly being TRBD1 (5 bases). CDR3 size: 17 residues. V was clipped by 5 bases and J by 6 bases, with 22 bases between them. Germline CDR1 LNHDA, CDR2 SQIVND (reference sequence). This CDR3 is CASSPPSGYSIPGELFF. Written as DNA, the CDR3 is TGTGCCAGTAGTCCACCATCAGGGTACTCGATACCCGGGGAGCTGTTTTTT.

The rearrangement links TRBV7-9 to TRBJ2-7; tentatively, D is TRBD2 (5 bases). Germline V gives CDR1 SEHNR, CDR2 FQNEAQ (reference sequence). This CDR3 spans 15 amino acids. V was shortened by 5 bases and J by 5 bases, with 19 bases between the two germline ends. The CDR3 spells CASSPRVQPVNEQYF. The CDR3 DNA sequence: TGTGCCAGCAGCCCGAGGGTGCAGCCCGTGAACGAGCAGTACTTC.

The chain carries TRBV5-4 and TRBJ2-7; TRBD1 might be the D (6 bases). This CDR3 contains 13 residues. V was cut by 3 bases and J by 2 bases, with 9 bases left in between. CDR1 SGHNT and CDR2 YYREEE come from the germline V gene (reference sequence). The CDR3: CASSSGVPYEQYF. The CDR3 DNA reads TGTGCCAGCAGCTCAGGGGTACCCTACGAGCAGTACTTC.

The chain has TRBV27 and TRBJ2-7; a weak D match, TRBD1 (6 bases). Germline CDR1 and CDR2: MNHEY and SMNVEV (reference sequence). The V and J ends lost 6 bases and 6 bases respectively, with 12 bases between them. The CDR3 totals 12 residues. The CDR3 region has the DNA TGTGCCAGCAGGCTGACAGGTTCCGAGCAGTACTTC. This sequence encodes CASRLTGSEQYF.

CDR3 residues: CASSWSPVTEAFF. The CDR3 DNA sequence: TGTGCCAGCAGTTGGTCGCCGGTCACTGAAGCTTTCTTT. This chain links TRBV28 with TRBJ1-1; D not certain. V lost 4 bases, J lost 4 bases, and 10 bases lay in between. Per the germline V gene, CDR1 is MDHEN and CDR2 is SYDVKM. The CDR3 consists of 13 residues.